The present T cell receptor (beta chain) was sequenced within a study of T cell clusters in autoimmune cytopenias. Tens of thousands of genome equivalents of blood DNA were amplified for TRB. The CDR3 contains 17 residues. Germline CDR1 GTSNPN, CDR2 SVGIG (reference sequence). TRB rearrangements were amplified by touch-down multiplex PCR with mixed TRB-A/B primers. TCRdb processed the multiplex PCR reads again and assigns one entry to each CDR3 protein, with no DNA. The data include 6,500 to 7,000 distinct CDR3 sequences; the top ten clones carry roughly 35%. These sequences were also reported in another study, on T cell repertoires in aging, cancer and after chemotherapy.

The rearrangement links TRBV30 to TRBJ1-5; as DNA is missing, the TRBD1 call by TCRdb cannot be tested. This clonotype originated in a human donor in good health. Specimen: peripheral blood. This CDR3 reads CAWSVGWTGESNQPQHF.